The rows below give T cell receptor beta chains drawn from one sample of a study of T cell repertoires in cytomegalovirus infection. A single record per CDR3 protein comes from TCRdb applying MiXCR to the reads. The sample lists over 100,000 distinct CDR3 sequences, about 28% occurring once. No antigen has been assigned to these receptors. The sequencing used CD8+ T cells from cultured PBMCs, collected from culture after CMV antigen stimulation. The receptors derive from a human donor in good health (CMV status not recorded). Some clones in this sample may be carry-over from other donors' samples. The CDR3 runs from the conserved cysteine through the conserved F or W.

len,v_gene,j_gene,CDR3aa
15,TRBV6-5,TRBJ1-5,CASSYSGQGDQPQHF
13,TRBV5-6,TRBJ2-2,CASSAIFAGELFF
12,TRBV7-9,TRBJ1-1,CASSLVPRGAFF
18,TRBV4-2,TRBJ2-2,CASSQMVSVRGNTGELFF
14,TRBV28,TRBJ1-5,CASSSTGSNQPQHF
16,TRBV3-1,TRBJ1-1,CASSQTDGRQLAEAFF
15,TRBV7-6,TRBJ2-7,CASSRGVTDPHEQYF
20,TRBV28,TRBJ2-7,CASSWGLTGSGGAGSYEQYF
18,TRBV7-9,TRBJ2-7,CASSLPDAGTDDPYEQYF
15,TRBV19,TRBJ1-5,CASSIEGRSDQPQHF
13,TRBV7-9,TRBJ2-7,CASSLVQNYEQYF
12,TRBV27,TRBJ2-7,CASSESGYEQYF
15,TRBV6-2/TRBV6-3,TRBJ1-5,CASRSDRGWNQPQHF
13,TRBV29-1,TRBJ1-1,CSAFRVSGTEAFF
13,TRBV27,TRBJ1-1,CASSLSRGTEAFF
14,TRBV6-5,TRBJ2-5,CASSYSGLADTQYF
16,TRBV4-1,TRBJ2-3,CASSHPLAGGQDTQYF
16,TRBV19,TRBJ2-7,CASSIGWDSWPYEQYF
14,TRBV7-2,TRBJ2-3,CASSVGSSTDTQYF
15,TRBV28,TRBJ2-1,CASTLGDSSYNEQFF
15,TRBV27,TRBJ2-1,CASSLSSPVYNEQFF
14,TRBV29-1,TRBJ1-5,CSVYGTADNQPQHF
12,TRBV25-1,TRBJ1-3,CASSLGPNTIYF
17,TRBV5-6,TRBJ2-7,CASSLARGGARYYERYF
14,TRBV4-3,TRBJ2-2,CASSHLLGTGELFF
16,TRBV28,TRBJ1-5,CASSSPVRHTDQPQHF
15,TRBV7-6,TRBJ1-2,CASSLGNTVLEGYTF
14,TRBV12-3/TRBV12-4,TRBJ1-1,CASSLWENVAEAFF
14,TRBV6-6,TRBJ1-6,CATGQGQDNSPLHF
14,TRBV5-6,TRBJ2-7,CASTPGQGAREQYF
15,TRBV9,TRBJ1-1,CASSPPPGRNTEAFF
14,TRBV19,TRBJ1-5,CASSDRGGNQPQHF
17,TRBV27,TRBJ2-2,CASRPQTDSSNTGELFF
12,TRBV7-2,TRBJ1-2,CASTWGAYGYTF
11,TRBV7-9,TRBJ1-2,CASSLDYGYTF
13,TRBV7-8,TRBJ1-2,CASSLRGDYGYTF
17,TRBV11-2,TRBJ2-2,CASSLVYRTGGTGELFF
14,TRBV4-1,TRBJ1-1,CASSQLQGPTEAFF
12,TRBV11-2,TRBJ2-3,CASSLLADTQYF
11,TRBV7-2,TRBJ2-1,CASSPAREQFF
15,TRBV7-2,TRBJ2-3,CASSLRDRNTDTQYF
14,TRBV7-9,TRBJ2-5,CASSQQVIQETQYF
15,TRBV5-5,TRBJ1-5,CASSSRGSSNQPQHF
13,TRBV12-3/TRBV12-4,TRBJ1-1,CASTDTGSTEAFF
17,TRBV11-1,TRBJ2-1,CASSLSWGDRGVNEQFF
18,TRBV3-1,TRBJ2-1,CASSQGRGSSSSYNEQFF